Each of the 18 T cell receptor beta chains below was sequenced from the same sample in a study of shared clonotypes between healthy human individuals. The assay was immunoSEQ multiplex PCR, and TCRdb's table has in-frame clones only and misses some. The sample lists about 180,000 clones, about 93% occurring once. The specimen sequenced was naive CD4+ T cells sorted from blood. As for subset: CD45RA+ positively selected. Source of these receptors: a woman aged 25 to 39 in good health.

The chain is built from TRBV7-6 and TRBJ2-3; 7 nucleotides align to TRBD2. CDR3 length: 14 amino acids. CDR1 and CDR2 from the germline V gene are SGHVS and FNYEAQ. V trimming: 3 bases; J trimming: 4 bases; junction bases outside the gene matches: 4. CDR3 region: CASSFAGEADTQYF. The CDR3 DNA is TGTGCCAGCAGCTTTGCGGGAGAAGCAGATACGCAGTATTTT.

This chain uses TRBV6-5 with TRBJ2-7, with 11 bases that match TRBD2. The CDR3 runs to 15 residues. Losses at the gene ends were 7 bases for V and 3 bases for J; bases not matched to a gene: 8. Germline CDR1 is MNHEY and CDR2 is SVGAGI. CDR3 protein: CASTFGLAGLYEQYF. CDR3 nucleotides: TGTGCCAGCACCTTCGGACTAGCGGGCCTCTACGAGCAGTACTTC.

This rearrangement joins TRBV5-4 to TRBJ2-3, with 7 bases matching TRBD2. V was clipped by 4 bases and J by 1 base; unmatched bases: 6. The CDR3 consists of 15 residues. CDR1 SGHNT and CDR2 YYREEE come from the germline V gene (reference sequence). CDR3: CASSPLGGGTDTQYF. The DNA of the CDR3 is TGTGCCAGCAGCCCCTTGGGAGGGGGCACAGATACGCAGTATTTT. Full variable domain (rest looked up from reference TRBV5-4 and TRBJ2-3): ETGVTQSPTHLIKTRGQQVTLRCSSQSGHNTVSWYQQALGQGPQFIFQYYREEENGRGNFPPRFSGLQFPNYSSELNVNALELDDSALYLCASSPLGGGTDTQYFGPGTRLTVL.

The chain couples TRBV11-2 to TRBJ1-2; D unclear. This CDR3 has 15 residues. CDR1 is SGHAT, CDR2 FQNNGV, per germline. The ends were cut back, 2 bases at V and 9 bases at J, with 19 bases in the middle. The DNA for the CDR3 is TGTGCCAGCAGCTTAATTCGGGGTTGGCGTCCGAGCTACACCTTC. It encodes CASSLIRGWRPSYTF.

The gene calls are TRBV11-2 and TRBJ2-7; 14 bases map to TRBD2. J was trimmed by 4 bases and V by 5 bases; bases with no gene match: 4. The CDR3 has 15 amino acids. Germline V lookup: CDR1 SGHAT, CDR2 FQNNGV. For the CDR3, the DNA is TGTGCCAGCAGCCAGGGACTAGCGGGAGTGTACGAGCAGTACTTC. Protein product: CASSQGLAGVYEQYF.

Comment on this clone: A junction end diverges from the germline sequence, so it may reflect a read error. The CDR3 protein is CASTELAVRSYEQYF. The CDR3 nucleotides are TGTGCCAGCACTGAACTAGCGGTGCGCTCCTACGAGCAGTACTTC. This chain connects TRBV2 to TRBJ2-7; 8 bases agree with TRBD2. Germline CDR1 is SNHLY and CDR2 is FYNNEI. The CDR3 contains 15 residues.

This rearrangement joins TRBV7-9 to TRBJ2-1; D may match TRBD1 or TRBD2 (5 bases each). Germline assignment: CDR1 SEHNR and CDR2 FQNEAQ (reference sequence). The CDR3 extends over 15 amino acids. V was clipped by 5 bases and J by 8 bases, with 19 bases between them. The CDR3 DNA reads TGTGCCAGCAGCGTTGGGACGCACCGGTTGGATGAGCAGTTCTTC. The encoded protein is CASSVGTHRLDEQFF.

The J gene is TRBJ1-5, the V gene TRBV6-6; D is unresolved. This CDR3 spans 16 amino acids. V lost 2 bases, J lost 6 bases, and 17 bases lay in between. The germline V gene encodes CDR1 MNHNY and CDR2 SVGAGI (reference sequence). CDR3 sequence (DNA): TGTGCCAGCAGTTACGGTCGGGCCCACGAGGGTCAGCCCCAGCATTTT. Its protein product is CASSYGRAHEGQPQHF.

The gene calls are TRBV21-1 and TRBJ2-3. TRBV21-1 is annotated as a pseudogene. The CDR3 sequence is 10 residues long. CDR3 loop: CASDTDTQYF. The DNA for the CDR3 is TGTGCCAGCGACACAGATACGCAGTATTTT.

V gene TRBV19 combines with J gene TRBJ2-2; no reliable D call. The CDR3 runs to 17 residues. Trimming took 3 bases from V and 0 from J, leaving 14 bases between them. Germline V gene data show CDR1 as LNHDA and CDR2 as SQIVND (reference sequence). The CDR3: CASSMWFGTANTGELFF. In DNA form, the CDR3 reads TGTGCCAGTAGTATGTGGTTCGGCACAGCGAACACCGGGGAGCTGTTTTTT. Together with reference TRBV19 and TRBJ2-2, the CDR3 gives the full variable domain: DGGITQSPKYLFRKEGQNVTLSCEQNLNHDAMYWYRQDPGQGLRLIYYSQIVNDFQKGDIAEGYSVSREKKESFPLTVTSAQKNPTAFYLCASSMWFGTANTGELFFGEGSRLTVL.

CDR3 coding DNA: TGCAGCGTTGGATGGGCAGTTTCCGACGAGCAGTACTTC. Encoded protein: CSVGWAVSDEQYF. This chain uses TRBV29-1 with TRBJ2-7; D gene uncertain. CDR1 is SQVTM, CDR2 ANQGSEA, per germline. The ends were cut back, 4 bases at V and 5 bases at J, with 15 bases in the middle. This CDR3 spans 13 amino acids.

This clone occurred a few times. The chain joins TRBV5-1 to TRBJ1-2, with no clear D. V lost 5 bases and J 6 bases, leaving 11 bases between the germline ends. This CDR3 is built from 12 residues. The V gene's germline CDR1 is SGHRS and CDR2 YFSETQ. The CDR3 region has the DNA TGCGCCAGCAGTAGGACCCTGGATGGCTACACCTTC. It translates to CASSRTLDGYTF.

The chain carries TRBV7-3 and TRBJ2-7; D is undetermined. The V end was cut by 5 bases, the J end by 5 bases, with 13 bases between. Per the germline V gene, CDR1 is SGHTA and CDR2 is FQGTGA. The CDR3 has 13 residues. CDR3 sequence (DNA): TGTGCCAGCAGCCGCCACCCCAGAGACGAGCAGTACTTC. Amino acids: CASSRHPRDEQYF.

V is TRBV7-2 and J is TRBJ1-4; TRBD1 aligns across 9 bases. Losses at the gene ends were 5 bases for V and 10 bases for J; bases not matched to a gene: 14. This CDR3 is 16 amino acids long. Per the germline V gene, CDR1 is SGHTA and CDR2 is FQGNSA. The CDR3 DNA is TGTGCCAGCAGCCCCGTTTTGGGACAGGGATTCGGAAAACTGTTTTTT. Translating gives CASSPVLGQGFGKLFF.

The chain links TRBV28 to TRBJ1-4; 10 positions agree with TRBD1. With 6 bases clipped from V and 5 bases from J, the junction kept 3 bases outside the gene matches. CDR3 length: 14 amino acids. CDR1 and CDR2 from the germline V gene are MDHEN and SYDVKM. The chain's CDR3 is CASSSGQGNEKLFF. CDR3 coding DNA: TGTGCCAGCAGCTCGGGACAGGGGAATGAAAAACTGTTTTTT.

This chain joins TRBV30 and TRBJ2-5; tentative D call: TRBD2 (6 bases). The end of the DNA fits TRBJ2-7 better, so the J call may be wrong. This CDR3 contains 13 residues. The V gene's germline CDR1 is GTSNPN and CDR2 SVGIG (reference sequence). CDR3 coding DNA: TGTGCCTGGAGACTAAGCGGGCCCCGCGAGCAGTACTTC. Amino acids: CAWRLSGPREQYF.

The chain couples TRBV29-1 to TRBJ2-7, with unresolved D. The CDR3 runs to 12 residues. Germline V gives CDR1 SQVTM, CDR2 ANQGSEA. V lost 7 bases to trimming and J lost 3 bases, with 13 bases between them. The CDR3 here is CSGTKPGYEQYF. The CDR3 region has the DNA TGCAGCGGGACGAAACCTGGCTACGAGCAGTACTTC.

This chain uses TRBV5-1 with TRBJ1-1; D is undetermined. The CDR3 covers 16 residues. V shed 1 base and J shed 4 bases, with 17 bases lying between them. The germline V gene encodes CDR1 SGHRS and CDR2 YFSETQ. CDR3 in DNA: TGCGCCAGCAGCTTGTTATTGTCGGGGAGAAGCACTGAAGCTTTCTTT. Translation gives CASSLLLSGRSTEAFF.